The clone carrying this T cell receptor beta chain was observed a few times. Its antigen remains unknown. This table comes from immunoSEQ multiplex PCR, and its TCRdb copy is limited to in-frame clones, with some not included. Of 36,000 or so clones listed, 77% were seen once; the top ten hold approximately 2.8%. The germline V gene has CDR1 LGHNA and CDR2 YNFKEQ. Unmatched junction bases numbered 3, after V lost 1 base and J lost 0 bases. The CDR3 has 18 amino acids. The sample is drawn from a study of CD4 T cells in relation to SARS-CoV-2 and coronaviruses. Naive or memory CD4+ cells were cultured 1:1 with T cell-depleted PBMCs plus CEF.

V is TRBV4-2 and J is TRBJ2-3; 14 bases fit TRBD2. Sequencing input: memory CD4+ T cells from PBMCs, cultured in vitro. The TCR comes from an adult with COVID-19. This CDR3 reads CASSQGLAGGPSTDTQYF. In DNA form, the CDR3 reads TGTGCCAGCAGCCAAGGACTAGCGGGAGGGCCTAGCACAGATACGCAGTATTTT.